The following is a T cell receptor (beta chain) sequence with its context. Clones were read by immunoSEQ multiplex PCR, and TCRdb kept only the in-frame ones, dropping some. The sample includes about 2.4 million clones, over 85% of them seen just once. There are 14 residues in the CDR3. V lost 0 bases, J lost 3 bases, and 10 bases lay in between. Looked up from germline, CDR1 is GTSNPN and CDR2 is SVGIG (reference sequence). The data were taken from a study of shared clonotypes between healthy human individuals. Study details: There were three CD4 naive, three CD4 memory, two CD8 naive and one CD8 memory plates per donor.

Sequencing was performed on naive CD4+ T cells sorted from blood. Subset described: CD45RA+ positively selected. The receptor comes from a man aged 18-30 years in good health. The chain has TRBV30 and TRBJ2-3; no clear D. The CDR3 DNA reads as TGTGCCTGGAGTGTGTGGCCCGGAACAGATACGCAGTATTTT. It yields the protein CAWSVWPGTDTQYF.